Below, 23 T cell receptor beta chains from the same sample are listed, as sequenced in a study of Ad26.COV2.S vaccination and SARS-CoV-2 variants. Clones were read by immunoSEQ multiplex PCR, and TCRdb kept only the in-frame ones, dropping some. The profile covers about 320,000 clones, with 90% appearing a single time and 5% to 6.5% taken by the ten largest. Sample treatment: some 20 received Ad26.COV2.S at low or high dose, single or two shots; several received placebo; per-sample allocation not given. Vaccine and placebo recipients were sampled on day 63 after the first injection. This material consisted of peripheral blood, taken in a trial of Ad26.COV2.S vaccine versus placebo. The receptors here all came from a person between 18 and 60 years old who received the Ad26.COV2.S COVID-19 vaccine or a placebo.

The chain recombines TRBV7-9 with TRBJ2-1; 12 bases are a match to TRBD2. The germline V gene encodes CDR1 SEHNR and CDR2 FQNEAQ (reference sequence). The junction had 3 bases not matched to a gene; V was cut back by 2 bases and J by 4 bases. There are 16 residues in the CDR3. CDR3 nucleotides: TGTGCCAGCAGCTTACCTAGCGGGGGGGAGTACAATGAGCAGTTCTTC. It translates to CASSLPSGGEYNEQFF.

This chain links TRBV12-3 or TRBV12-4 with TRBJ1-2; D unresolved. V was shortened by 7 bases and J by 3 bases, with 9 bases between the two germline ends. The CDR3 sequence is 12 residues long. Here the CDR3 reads CASTKSHYGYTF. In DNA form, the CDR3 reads TGTGCCAGCACTAAAAGTCACTATGGCTACACCTTC.

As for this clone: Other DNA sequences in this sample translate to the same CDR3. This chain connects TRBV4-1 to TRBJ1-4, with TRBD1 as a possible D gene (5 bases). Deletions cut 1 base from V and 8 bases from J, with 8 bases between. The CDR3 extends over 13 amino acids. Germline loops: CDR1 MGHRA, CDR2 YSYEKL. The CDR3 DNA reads TGCGCCAGCAGCCAAGTGCGGGGCGAAAAACTGTTTTTT. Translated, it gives CASSQVRGEKLFF.

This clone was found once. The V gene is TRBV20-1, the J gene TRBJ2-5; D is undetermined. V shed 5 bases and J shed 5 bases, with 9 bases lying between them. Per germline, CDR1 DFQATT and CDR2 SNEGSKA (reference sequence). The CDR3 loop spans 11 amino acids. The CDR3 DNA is TGCAGTGCTCGGGCTCCTGAGACCCAGTACTTC. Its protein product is CSARAPETQYF.

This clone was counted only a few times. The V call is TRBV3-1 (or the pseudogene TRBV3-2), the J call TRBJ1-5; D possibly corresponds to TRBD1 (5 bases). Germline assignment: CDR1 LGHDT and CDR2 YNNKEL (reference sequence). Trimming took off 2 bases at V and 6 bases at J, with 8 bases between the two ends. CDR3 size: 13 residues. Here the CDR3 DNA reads TGTGCCAGCAGCCAAAAGGGGCTTCAGCCCCAGCATTTT. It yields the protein CASSQKGLQPQHF.

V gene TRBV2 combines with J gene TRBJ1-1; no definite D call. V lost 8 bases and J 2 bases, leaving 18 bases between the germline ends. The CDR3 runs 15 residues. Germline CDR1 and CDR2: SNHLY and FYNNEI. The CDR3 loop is CASSPRRPTNTEAFF. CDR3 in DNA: TGTGCCAGCTCCCCACGGAGGCCAACCAACACTGAAGCTTTCTTT.

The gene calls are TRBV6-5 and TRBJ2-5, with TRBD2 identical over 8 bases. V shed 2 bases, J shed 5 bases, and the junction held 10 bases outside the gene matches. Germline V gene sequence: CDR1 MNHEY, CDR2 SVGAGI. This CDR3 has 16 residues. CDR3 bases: TGTGCCAGCAGTTACACTGGGACTAGGAATGTCGAGACCCAGTACTTC. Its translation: CASSYTGTRNVETQYF.

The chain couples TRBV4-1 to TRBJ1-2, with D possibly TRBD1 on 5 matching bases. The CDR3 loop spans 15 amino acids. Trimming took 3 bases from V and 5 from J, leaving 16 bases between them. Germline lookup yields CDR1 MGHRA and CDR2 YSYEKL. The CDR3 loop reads CASSQTDILRYGYTF. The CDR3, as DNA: TGCGCCAGCAGCCAGACGGACATCCTAAGATATGGCTACACCTTC.

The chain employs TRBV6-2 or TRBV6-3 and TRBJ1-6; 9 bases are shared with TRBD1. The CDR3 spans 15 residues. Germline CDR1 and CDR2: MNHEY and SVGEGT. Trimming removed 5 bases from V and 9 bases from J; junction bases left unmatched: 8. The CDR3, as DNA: TGTGCCAGCAGTCCAGCGACAGGGGGGACTTCACCCCTCCACTTT. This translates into CASSPATGGTSPLHF.

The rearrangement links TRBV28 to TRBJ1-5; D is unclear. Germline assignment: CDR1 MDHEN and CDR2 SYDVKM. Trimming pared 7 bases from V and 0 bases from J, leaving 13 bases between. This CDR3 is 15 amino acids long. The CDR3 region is CASTYLYGSNQPQHF. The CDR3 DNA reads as TGTGCCAGCACCTACCTATATGGTAGCAATCAGCCCCAGCATTTT. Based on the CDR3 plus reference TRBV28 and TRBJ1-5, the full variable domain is DVKVTQSSRYLVKRTGEKVFLECVQDMDHENMFWYRQDPGLGLRLIYFSYDVKMKEKGDIPEGYSVSREKKERFSLILESASTNQTSMYLCASTYLYGSNQPQHFGDGTRLSIL.

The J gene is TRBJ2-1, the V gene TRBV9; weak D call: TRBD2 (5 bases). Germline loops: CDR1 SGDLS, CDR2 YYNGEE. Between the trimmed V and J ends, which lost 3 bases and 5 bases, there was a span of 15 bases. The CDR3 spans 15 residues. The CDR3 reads CASSALSGSHNEQFF. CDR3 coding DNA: TGTGCCAGCAGCGCGCTTTCGGGATCCCACAATGAGCAGTTCTTC.

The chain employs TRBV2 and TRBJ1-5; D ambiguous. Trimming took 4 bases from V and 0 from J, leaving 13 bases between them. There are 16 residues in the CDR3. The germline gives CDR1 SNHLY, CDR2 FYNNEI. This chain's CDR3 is CASSVEGPYSNQPQHF. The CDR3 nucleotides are TGTGCCAGCAGTGTTGAGGGCCCGTATAGCAATCAGCCCCAGCATTTT.

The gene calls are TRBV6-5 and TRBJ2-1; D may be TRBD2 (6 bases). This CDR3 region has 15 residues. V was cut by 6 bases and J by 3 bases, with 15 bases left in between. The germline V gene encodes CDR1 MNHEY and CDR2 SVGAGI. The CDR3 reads CASRAEGLLYNEQFF. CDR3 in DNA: TGTGCCAGCAGGGCGGAGGGACTGCTCTACAATGAGCAGTTCTTC.

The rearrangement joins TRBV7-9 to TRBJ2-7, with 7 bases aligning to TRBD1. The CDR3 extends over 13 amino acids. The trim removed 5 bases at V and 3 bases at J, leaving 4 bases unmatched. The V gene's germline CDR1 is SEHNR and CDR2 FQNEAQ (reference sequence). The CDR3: CASSRGQFYEQYF. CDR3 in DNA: TGTGCCAGCAGCAGGGGACAGTTCTACGAGCAGTACTTC.

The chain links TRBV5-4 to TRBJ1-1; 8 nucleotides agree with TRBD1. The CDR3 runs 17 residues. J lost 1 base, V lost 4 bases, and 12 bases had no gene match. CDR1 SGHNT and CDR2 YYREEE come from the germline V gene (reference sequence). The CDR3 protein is CASSPHGRTGKNTEAFF. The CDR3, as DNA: TGTGCCAGCAGCCCCCACGGGAGGACAGGGAAGAACACTGAAGCTTTCTTT.

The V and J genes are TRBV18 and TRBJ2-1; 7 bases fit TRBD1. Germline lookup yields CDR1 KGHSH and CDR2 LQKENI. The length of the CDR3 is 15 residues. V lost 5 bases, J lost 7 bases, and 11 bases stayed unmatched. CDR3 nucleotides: TGTGCCAGCTCATCGACAGGGTACGGGGCGAATGAGCAGTTCTTC. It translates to CASSSTGYGANEQFF.

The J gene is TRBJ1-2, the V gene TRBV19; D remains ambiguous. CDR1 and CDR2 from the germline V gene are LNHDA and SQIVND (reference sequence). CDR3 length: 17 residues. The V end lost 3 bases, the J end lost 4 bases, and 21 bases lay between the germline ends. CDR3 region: CASSILGHPTQIYGYTF. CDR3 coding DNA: TGTGCCAGTAGTATCTTGGGCCATCCAACTCAGATCTATGGCTACACCTTC.

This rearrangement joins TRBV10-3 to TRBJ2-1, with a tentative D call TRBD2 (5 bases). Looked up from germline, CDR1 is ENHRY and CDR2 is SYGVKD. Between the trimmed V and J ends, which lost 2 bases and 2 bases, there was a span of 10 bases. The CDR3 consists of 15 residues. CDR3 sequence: CAISERGWAYNEQFF. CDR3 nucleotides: TGTGCCATCAGTGAGCGGGGATGGGCCTACAATGAGCAGTTCTTC.

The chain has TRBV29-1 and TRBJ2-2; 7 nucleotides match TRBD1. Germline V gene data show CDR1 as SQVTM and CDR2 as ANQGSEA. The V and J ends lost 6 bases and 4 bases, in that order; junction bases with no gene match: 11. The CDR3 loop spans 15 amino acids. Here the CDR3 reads CSVRSQGSGTGELFF. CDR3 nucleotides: TGCAGCGTGAGGTCACAGGGGTCGGGCACCGGGGAGCTGTTTTTT.

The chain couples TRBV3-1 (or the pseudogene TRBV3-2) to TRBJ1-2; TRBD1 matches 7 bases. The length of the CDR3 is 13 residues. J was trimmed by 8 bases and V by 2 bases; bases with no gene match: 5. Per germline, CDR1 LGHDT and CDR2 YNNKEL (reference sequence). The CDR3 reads CASSQRQGGGYTF. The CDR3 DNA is TGTGCCAGCAGCCAAAGACAGGGAGGGGGCTACACCTTC.

CDR3 sequence: CASSQLTGPGNTIYF. The CDR3 nucleotides are TGCGCCAGCAGCCAACTAACAGGGCCTGGAAACACCATATATTTT. V gene TRBV4-3 combines with J gene TRBJ1-3; possible D gene TRBD1, 6 bases. The CDR3 runs to 15 residues. Germline V lookup: CDR1 LGHNA, CDR2 YSLEER. V was shortened by 2 bases and J by 2 bases, with 10 bases between the two germline ends.

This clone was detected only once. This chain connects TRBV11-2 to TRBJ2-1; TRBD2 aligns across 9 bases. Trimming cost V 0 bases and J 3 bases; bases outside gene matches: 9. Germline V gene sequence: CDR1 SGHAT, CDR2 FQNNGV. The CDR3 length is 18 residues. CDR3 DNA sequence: TGTGCCAGCAGCTTAGATCGCGGTAGCGGGGGTGTCTACAATGAGCAGTTCTTC. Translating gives CASSLDRGSGGVYNEQFF.

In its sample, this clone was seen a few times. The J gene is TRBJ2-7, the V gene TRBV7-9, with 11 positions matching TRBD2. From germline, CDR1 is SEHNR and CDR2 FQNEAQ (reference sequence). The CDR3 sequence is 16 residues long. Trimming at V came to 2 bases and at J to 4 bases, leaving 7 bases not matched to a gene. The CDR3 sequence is CASSLLEGLAAYEQYF. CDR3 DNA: TGTGCCAGCAGCTTACTGGAGGGACTAGCGGCTTACGAGCAGTACTTC.